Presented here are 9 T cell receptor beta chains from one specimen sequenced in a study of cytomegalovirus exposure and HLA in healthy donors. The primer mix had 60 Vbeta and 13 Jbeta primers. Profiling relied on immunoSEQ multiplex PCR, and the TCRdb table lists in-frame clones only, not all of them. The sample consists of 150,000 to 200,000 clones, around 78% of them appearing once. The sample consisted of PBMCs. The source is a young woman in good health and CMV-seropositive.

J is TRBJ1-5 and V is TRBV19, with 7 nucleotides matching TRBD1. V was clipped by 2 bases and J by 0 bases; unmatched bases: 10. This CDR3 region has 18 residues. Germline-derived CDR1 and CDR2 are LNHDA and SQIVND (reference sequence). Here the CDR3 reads CASSIQWDSEYSNQPQHF. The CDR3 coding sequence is TGTGCCAGTAGTATACAATGGGACAGCGAATATAGCAATCAGCCCCAGCATTTT.

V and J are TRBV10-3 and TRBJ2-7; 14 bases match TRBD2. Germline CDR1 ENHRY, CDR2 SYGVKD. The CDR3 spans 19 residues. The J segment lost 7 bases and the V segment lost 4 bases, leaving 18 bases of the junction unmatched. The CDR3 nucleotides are TGTGCCATCAGTGCTTCCGGGACTAGCGGGAGATGGGACCTACTGGAGCAGTACTTC. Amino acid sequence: CAISASGTSGRWDLLEQYF.

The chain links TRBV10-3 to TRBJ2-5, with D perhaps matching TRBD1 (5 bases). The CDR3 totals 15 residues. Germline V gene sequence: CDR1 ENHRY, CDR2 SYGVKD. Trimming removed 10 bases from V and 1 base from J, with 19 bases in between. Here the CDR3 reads CATRTAREGQETQYF. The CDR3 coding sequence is TGTGCCACCCGAACTGCCAGGGAAGGCCAAGAGACCCAGTACTTC.

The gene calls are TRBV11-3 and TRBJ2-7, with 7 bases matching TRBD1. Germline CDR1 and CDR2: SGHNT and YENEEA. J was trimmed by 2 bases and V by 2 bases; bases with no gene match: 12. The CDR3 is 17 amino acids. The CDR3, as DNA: TGTGCCAGCAGCTTATGGGATCCCCCGGGACAGACCTACGAGCAGTACTTC. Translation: CASSLWDPPGQTYEQYF.

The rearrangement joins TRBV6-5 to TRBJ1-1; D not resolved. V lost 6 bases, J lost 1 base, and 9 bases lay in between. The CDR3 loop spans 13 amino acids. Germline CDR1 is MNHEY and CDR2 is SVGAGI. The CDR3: CASRSPGNTEAFF. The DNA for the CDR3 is TGTGCCAGCAGGTCTCCAGGGAACACTGAAGCTTTCTTT.

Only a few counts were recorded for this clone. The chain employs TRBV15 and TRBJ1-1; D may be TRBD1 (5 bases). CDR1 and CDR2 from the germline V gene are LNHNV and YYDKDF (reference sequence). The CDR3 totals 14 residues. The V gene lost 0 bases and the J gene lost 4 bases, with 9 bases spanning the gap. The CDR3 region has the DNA TGTGCCACCAGCAGAGATAGGGGCTTCACTGAAGCTTTCTTT. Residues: CATSRDRGFTEAFF.

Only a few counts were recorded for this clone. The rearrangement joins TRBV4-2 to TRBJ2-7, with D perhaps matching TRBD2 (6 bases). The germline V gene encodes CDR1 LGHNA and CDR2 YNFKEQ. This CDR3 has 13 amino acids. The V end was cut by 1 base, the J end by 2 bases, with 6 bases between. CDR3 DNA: TGTGCCAGCAGCCAAGCGGGGGCCTACGAGCAGTACTTC. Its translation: CASSQAGAYEQYF.

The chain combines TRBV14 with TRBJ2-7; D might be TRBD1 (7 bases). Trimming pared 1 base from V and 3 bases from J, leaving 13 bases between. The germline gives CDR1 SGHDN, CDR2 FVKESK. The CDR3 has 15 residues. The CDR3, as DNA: TGTGCCAGCAGCCAAGTCCAGGGGGGCCACTACGAGCAGTACTTC. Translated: CASSQVQGGHYEQYF.

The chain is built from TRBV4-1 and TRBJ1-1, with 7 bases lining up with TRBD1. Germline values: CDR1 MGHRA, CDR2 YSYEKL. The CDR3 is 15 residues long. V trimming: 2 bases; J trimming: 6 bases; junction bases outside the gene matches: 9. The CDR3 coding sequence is TGCGCCAGCAGCCAAATCGGGCAGGGGGTCCCTGAAGCTTTCTTT. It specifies CASSQIGQGVPEAFF.